These 21 T cell receptor beta chains came from one sample sequenced in a study of STAT5B mutations in CD4+ large granular lymphocyte leukemia. TCRdb's table, derived via immunoSEQ multiplex PCR, lists solely in-frame clones and lacks some. The data hold more than 45,000 clones, with about 70% observed a single time. What was sequenced was CD4+ T cells from blood buffy coats. These receptors all come from a human donor in good health.

The chain joins TRBV9 to TRBJ1-3; 8 bases agree with TRBD1. The CDR3 has 18 amino acids. Germline V CDR1 and CDR2: SGDLS, YYNGEE. J was trimmed by 0 bases and V by 0 bases; bases with no gene match: 8. DNA of the CDR3: TGTGCCAGCAGCGTAGACTCAGGGGGCGTCGGCTCTGGAAACACCATATATTTT. The encoded protein is CASSVDSGGVGSGNTIYF. Full variable domain (missing parts from reference TRBV9 and TRBJ1-3): DSGVTQTPKHLITATGQRVTLRCSPRSGDLSVYWYQQSLDQGLQFLIQYYNGEERAKGNILERFSAQQFPDLHSELNLSSLELGDSALYFCASSVDSGGVGSGNTIYFGEGSWLTVV.

The chain employs TRBV10-3 and TRBJ2-5; D might be TRBD1 (6 bases). CDR1 ENHRY and CDR2 SYGVKD come from the germline V gene. The germline V and J ends were trimmed by 0 bases and 5 bases, with 13 bases remaining between them. This CDR3 has 15 amino acids. The DNA for the CDR3 is TGTGCCATCAGTGAGTCGCGGGCAGGGGTCGAGACCCAGTACTTC. Protein sequence: CAISESRAGVETQYF.

This clone has just one count. This chain uses TRBV28 with TRBJ1-6; 7 bases fit TRBD1. CDR1 is MDHEN, CDR2 SYDVKM, per germline. This CDR3 is built from 14 residues. Trimming removed 6 bases from V and 6 bases from J; junction bases left unmatched: 5. The CDR3 DNA reads as TGTGCCAGCAGCCCCGGGACAGCTAATTCACCCCTCCACTTT. Amino acids: CASSPGTANSPLHF.

This clone has only a few counts. The chain couples TRBV7-8 to TRBJ1-2; TRBD1 aligns across 9 bases. CDR1 and CDR2 from the germline V gene are SGHVS and FQNEAQ. Trimming at V came to 5 bases and at J to 4 bases, leaving 11 bases not matched to a gene. The CDR3 covers 16 residues. In nucleotides, the CDR3 is TGTGCCAGCAGCCAACCGCCCGGACAGGGGACCTATGGCTACACCTTC. Its translation: CASSQPPGQGTYGYTF.

The chain couples TRBV6-6 to TRBJ1-2; D uncertain. Trimming took 6 bases from V and 4 from J, leaving 12 bases between them. This CDR3 region has 13 residues. From germline, CDR1 is MNHNY and CDR2 SVGAGI (reference sequence). The CDR3 DNA follows: TGTGCCAGCAGAGAAAGCCAGACCTATGGCTACACCTTC. This translates into CASRESQTYGYTF.

The V and J genes are TRBV7-2 and TRBJ1-1; D remains unclear. CDR3 length: 13 residues. Trimming stripped 6 bases from V and 1 base from J, with 9 bases between. CDR1 SGHTA and CDR2 FQGNSA come from the germline V gene. CDR3 sequence (DNA): TGTGCCAGCAGTCAGCCGGGGAACACTGAAGCTTTCTTT. Its protein product is CASSQPGNTEAFF.

The rearrangement joins TRBV5-6 to TRBJ1-4, with a weak D call TRBD1 (5 bases). Germline values: CDR1 SGHDT, CDR2 YYEEEE. V was cut by 0 bases and J by 13 bases, with 16 bases left in between. The CDR3 totals 14 residues. CDR3 DNA: TGTGCCAGCAGCTTGGGCAGCCGTTTGGGGGGACTGTTTTTT. This codes for CASSLGSRLGGLFF. The full variable domain, rest sourced from reference TRBV5-6 and TRBJ1-4, is DAGVTQSPTHLIKTRGQQVTLRCSPKSGHDTVSWYQQALGQGPQFIFQYYEEEERQRGNFPDRFSGHQFPNYSSELNVNALLLGDSALYLCASSLGSRLGGLFFGSGTQLSVL.

The chain couples TRBV18 to TRBJ2-5; 7 nucleotides match TRBD2. The germline CDR1 and CDR2 sequences are KGHSH and LQKENI. The V and J ends lost 3 bases and 2 bases, in that order; junction bases with no gene match: 3. The CDR3 totals 14 residues. The CDR3 protein is CASSPQREQETQYF. The CDR3, as DNA: TGTGCCAGCTCACCCCAGCGGGAACAAGAGACCCAGTACTTC.

The chain couples TRBV6-1 to TRBJ2-5; D may be TRBD1 (6 bases). CDR3 length: 14 residues. Trimming removed 4 bases at V and 4 bases at J, with 13 bases between. Germline CDR1 reads MNHNS; CDR2 reads SASEGT. The CDR3 region is CASSGEQGTETQYF. The CDR3 DNA reads as TGTGCCAGCAGTGGGGAACAGGGAACAGAGACCCAGTACTTC.

V and J are TRBV10-3 and TRBJ1-6; possible D gene TRBD1, 6 bases. CDR1 is ENHRY, CDR2 SYGVKD, per germline. The CDR3 has 15 amino acids. V was clipped by 4 bases and J by 8 bases, with 15 bases between them. CDR3 in amino acids: CAISVGGEGDSPLHF. The CDR3 DNA sequence: TGTGCCATCAGTGTGGGAGGGGAGGGGGATTCACCCCTCCACTTT.

The genes are TRBV7-6 and TRBJ2-3; D not certain. The CDR3 consists of 15 residues. Per the germline V gene, CDR1 is SGHVS and CDR2 is FNYEAQ. V was cut by 3 bases and J by 3 bases, with 13 bases left in between. CDR3 DNA: TGTGCCAGCAGCTTTTCCAGCATCGGGACAGATACGCAGTATTTT. Amino acids: CASSFSSIGTDTQYF.

The J gene is TRBJ1-5, the V gene TRBV21-1. TRBV21-1 represents a pseudogene. The CDR3 length is 14 residues. DNA of the CDR3: TGTGCCAGCAGCAAAAAAGTGGGGGGTCAGCCCCAGCATTTT. Translated: CASSKKVGGQPQHF.

The V call is TRBV6-5, the J call TRBJ1-2, with D possibly being TRBD1 (5 bases). This CDR3 is built from 15 residues. Trimming took 2 bases from V and 2 from J, leaving 12 bases between them. Germline V gene lookup returns CDR1 MNHEY and CDR2 SVGAGI. The CDR3 DNA sequence: TGTGCCAGCAGTTACGACCGGGGGGAAAACTATGGCTACACCTTC. This encodes CASSYDRGENYGYTF.

V gene TRBV7-2 combines with J gene TRBJ2-5; D remains ambiguous. V lost 1 base to trimming and J lost 3 bases, with 9 bases between them. Per germline, CDR1 SGHTA and CDR2 FQGNSA. This CDR3 spans 14 amino acids. CDR3 loop: CASSLDLTKETQYF. The CDR3 bases are TGTGCCAGCAGCTTAGATCTCACAAAAGAGACCCAGTACTTC.

Only one count was recorded for this clone. The rearrangement uses TRBV18 and TRBJ2-1, with D perhaps being TRBD1 or TRBD2 (6 bases each). This CDR3 is 15 amino acids long. V lost 1 base, J lost 4 bases, and 11 bases lay in between. Germline assignment: CDR1 KGHSH and CDR2 LQKENI. The CDR3 reads CASSPLGGTYNEQFF. CDR3 bases: TGTGCCAGCTCACCACTGGGCGGGACATACAATGAGCAGTTCTTC.

The V gene is TRBV23-1, the J gene TRBJ1-1, with D maybe TRBD1 (5 bases). Being an ORF, TRBV23-1 has a function that is uncertain. Trimming left V 8 bases short and J 2 bases short, with 12 bases between. The CDR3 totals 13 residues. The CDR3 DNA reads as TGCGCCAGCCCAGAGAGGGGAAACACTGAAGCTTTCTTT. Translating it yields CASPERGNTEAFF.

This clone was seen a single time. The chain combines TRBV19 with TRBJ1-2; D gene ambiguous. V was shortened by 6 bases and J by 4 bases, with 12 bases between the two germline ends. Germline lookup yields CDR1 LNHDA and CDR2 SQIVND (reference sequence). The length of the CDR3 is 13 residues. The CDR3 reads CASSGFPFYGYTF. CDR3 DNA: TGTGCCAGTAGCGGGTTTCCTTTCTATGGCTACACCTTC.

V and J are TRBV9 and TRBJ2-5, with D hard to call. In germline, CDR1 is SGDLS, CDR2 YYNGEE. The CDR3 runs to 13 residues. V dropped 0 bases and J dropped 5 bases, with 8 bases sitting between them. The DNA of the CDR3 is TGTGCCAGCAGCGTAGTTGCTTTTGAGACCCAGTACTTC. Translating gives CASSVVAFETQYF.

In its sample, this clone was seen a few times. The J gene is TRBJ1-5, the V gene TRBV2, with a weak D call TRBD1 (5 bases). This CDR3 has 15 residues. Trimming stripped 2 bases from V and 0 bases from J, with 8 bases between. Germline CDR1 reads SNHLY; CDR2 reads FYNNEI. The CDR3 spells CASSEQGSSNQPQHF. The CDR3 DNA sequence: TGTGCCAGCAGTGAACAGGGCAGTAGCAATCAGCCCCAGCATTTT.

In this sample, this clone turned up once. This chain uses TRBV6-1 with TRBJ2-4, with a possible D match to TRBD1 (6 bases). Looked up from germline, CDR1 is MNHNS and CDR2 is SASEGT. This CDR3 has 13 residues. V lost 8 bases and J lost 8, with 16 bases in between. CDR3 nucleotides: TGTGCCAGCCGAGGACAGTATGGCGACATTCAGTACTTC. Protein product: CASRGQYGDIQYF.

The rearrangement links TRBV6-6 to TRBJ1-1; D is ambiguous. Germline CDR1 is MNHNY and CDR2 is SVGAGI (reference sequence). With 6 bases removed from V and 2 bases from J, the gap between germline ends came to 7 bases. The CDR3 is 12 amino acids. Written as DNA, the CDR3 is TGTGCCAGCAGGACAAGAAACACTGAAGCTTTCTTT. Its translation: CASRTRNTEAFF.